This TCR beta chain stems from a study of cytomegalovirus exposure and HLA in healthy donors. Findings of the study overall: TCR sequences were mostly rare, though some public TCRs occurred in many donors. A few chains linked to CMV were shown in vitro to be specific for CMV antigens. According to reports, the classifier identified cytomegalovirus status with high specificity and sensitivity.

Only in-frame clones appear in the TCRdb table, and some are missing; sequencing was by immunoSEQ multiplex PCR. This repertoire shows roughly 250,000 clones, around 88% found once; its top ten account for roughly 1.2%. While the first cohort had fewer than 850 subjects, the donors belonged to the separate validation cohort of over a hundred subjects. Germline CDR1 and CDR2: SQVTM and ANQGSEA. The CDR3 has 13 amino acids. The V and J ends lost 4 bases and 3 bases respectively, with 12 bases between them. A note on this clone: Its antigen is still unknown.

Material for sequencing was PBMCs. The source of this sequence is a woman aged 30 to 39 in good health and CMV-seropositive. The genes are TRBV29-1 and TRBJ1-1, with D maybe TRBD1 (5 bases). The CDR3 reads CSVAQGVDTEAFF. CDR3 nucleotides: TGCAGCGTTGCTCAGGGTGTAGACACTGAAGCTTTCTTT.